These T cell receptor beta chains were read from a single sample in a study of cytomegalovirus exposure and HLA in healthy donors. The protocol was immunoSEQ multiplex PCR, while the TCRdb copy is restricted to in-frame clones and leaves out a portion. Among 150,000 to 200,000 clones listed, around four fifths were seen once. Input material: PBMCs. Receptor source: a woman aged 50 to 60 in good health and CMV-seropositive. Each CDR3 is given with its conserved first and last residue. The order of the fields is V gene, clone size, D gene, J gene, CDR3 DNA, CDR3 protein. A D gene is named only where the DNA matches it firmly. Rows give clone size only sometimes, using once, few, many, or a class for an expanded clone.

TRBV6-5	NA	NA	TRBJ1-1	TGTGCCAGCAGTCCATCGGGAGGGCAGGATGAAGCTTTCTTT	CASSPSGGQDEAFF
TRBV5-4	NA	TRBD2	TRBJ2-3	TGTGCCACCGCCGGGGCGGGGGGACAAGATACGCAGTATTTT	CATAGAGGQDTQYF
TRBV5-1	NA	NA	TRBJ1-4	TGCGCCAGCAGCTTGGGGGGCGCGAGGGAAAAACTGTTTTTT	CASSLGGAREKLFF
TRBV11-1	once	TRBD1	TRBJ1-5	TGTGCCAGCAGCTATTCGCAGGGGGTCAGCAATCAGCCCCAGCATTTT	CASSYSQGVSNQPQHF
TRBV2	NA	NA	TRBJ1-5	TGTGCCAGCAGTTCAATTGGGCGCAATCAGCCCCAGCATTTT	CASSSIGRNQPQHF
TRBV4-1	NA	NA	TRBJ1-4	TGCGCCAGCAGCCAAGAGGGCAGGGGTAATGAAAAACTGTTTTTT	CASSQEGRGNEKLFF
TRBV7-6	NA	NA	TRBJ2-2	TGTGCCAGCAGCCCGCGCCACGGCGGGGAGCTGTTTTTT	CASSPRHGGELFF
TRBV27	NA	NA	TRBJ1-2	TGTGCCAGCGGGCGGGCCGGATATGGCTACACCTTC	CASGRAGYGYTF
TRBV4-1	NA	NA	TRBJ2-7	TGCGCCAGCAGCCAGGCTTCCGGCAGGGGAACCTACGAGCAGTACTTC	CASSQASGRGTYEQYF
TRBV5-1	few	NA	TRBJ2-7	TGCGCCAGCAGATCAGGACGGGGCTACGAGCAGTACTTC	CASRSGRGYEQYF
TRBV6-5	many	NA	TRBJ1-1	TGTGCCAGCAGGAGCGGGCAGTCACGAGCTTTCTTT	CASRSGQSRAFF
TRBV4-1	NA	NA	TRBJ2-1	TGCGCCAGCGGGGTCGGGGGCAATGAGCAGTTCTTC	CASGVGGNEQFF
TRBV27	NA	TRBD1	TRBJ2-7	TGTGCCAGCAGCTCCTTTACCCTACAGGGGGTAGGCGAGCAGTACTTC	CASSSFTLQGVGEQYF
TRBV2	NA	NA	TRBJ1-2	TGTGCCAGCAGTGGGGGGGGGCTCTATGGCTACACCTTC	CASSGGGLYGYTF
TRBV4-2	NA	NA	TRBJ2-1	TGTGCCAGCAGCCAATCCCTGGGGAGCGCGAGCTCCTACAATGAGCAGTTCTTC	CASSQSLGSASSYNEQFF